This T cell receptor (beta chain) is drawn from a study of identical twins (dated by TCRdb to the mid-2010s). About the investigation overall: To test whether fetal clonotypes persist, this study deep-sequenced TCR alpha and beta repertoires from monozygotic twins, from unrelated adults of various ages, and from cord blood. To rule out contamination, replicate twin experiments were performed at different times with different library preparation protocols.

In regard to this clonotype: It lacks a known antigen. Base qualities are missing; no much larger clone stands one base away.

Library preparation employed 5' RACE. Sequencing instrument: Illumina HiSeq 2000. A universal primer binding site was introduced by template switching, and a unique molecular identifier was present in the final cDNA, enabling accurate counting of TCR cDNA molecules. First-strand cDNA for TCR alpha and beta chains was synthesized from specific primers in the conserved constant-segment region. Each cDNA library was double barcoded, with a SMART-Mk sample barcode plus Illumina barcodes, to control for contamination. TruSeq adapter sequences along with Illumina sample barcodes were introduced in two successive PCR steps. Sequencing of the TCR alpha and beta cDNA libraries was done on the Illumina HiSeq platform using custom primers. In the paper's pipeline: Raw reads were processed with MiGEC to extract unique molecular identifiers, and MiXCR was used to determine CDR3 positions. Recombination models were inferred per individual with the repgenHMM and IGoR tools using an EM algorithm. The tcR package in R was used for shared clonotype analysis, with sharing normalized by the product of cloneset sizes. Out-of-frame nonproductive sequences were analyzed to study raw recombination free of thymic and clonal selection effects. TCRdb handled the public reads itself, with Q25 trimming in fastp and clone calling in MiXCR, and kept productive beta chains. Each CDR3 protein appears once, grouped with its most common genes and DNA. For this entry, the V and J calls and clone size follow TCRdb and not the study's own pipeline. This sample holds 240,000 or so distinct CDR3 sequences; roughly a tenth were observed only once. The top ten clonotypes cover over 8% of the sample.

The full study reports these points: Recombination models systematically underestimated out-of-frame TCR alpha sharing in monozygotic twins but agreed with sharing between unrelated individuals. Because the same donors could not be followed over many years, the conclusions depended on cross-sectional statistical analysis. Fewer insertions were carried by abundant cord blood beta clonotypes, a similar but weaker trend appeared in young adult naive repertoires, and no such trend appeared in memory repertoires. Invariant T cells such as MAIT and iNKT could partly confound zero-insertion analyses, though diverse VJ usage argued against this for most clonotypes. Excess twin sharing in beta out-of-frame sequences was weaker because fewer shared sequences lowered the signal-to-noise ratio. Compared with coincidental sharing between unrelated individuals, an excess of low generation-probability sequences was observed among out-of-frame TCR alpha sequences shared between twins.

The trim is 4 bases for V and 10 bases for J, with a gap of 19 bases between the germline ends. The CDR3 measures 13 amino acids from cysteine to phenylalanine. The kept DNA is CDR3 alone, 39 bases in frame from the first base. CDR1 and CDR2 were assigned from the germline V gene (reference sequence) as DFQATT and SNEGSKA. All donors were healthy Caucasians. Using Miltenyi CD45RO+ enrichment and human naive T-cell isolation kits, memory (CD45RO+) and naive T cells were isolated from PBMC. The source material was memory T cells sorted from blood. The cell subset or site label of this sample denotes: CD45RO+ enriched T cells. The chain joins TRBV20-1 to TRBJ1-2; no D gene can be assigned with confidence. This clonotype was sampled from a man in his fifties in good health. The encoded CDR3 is CSAIQEGYGNYTF. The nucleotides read TGCAGTGCTATCCAAGAAGGGTATGGGAACTACACCTTC.